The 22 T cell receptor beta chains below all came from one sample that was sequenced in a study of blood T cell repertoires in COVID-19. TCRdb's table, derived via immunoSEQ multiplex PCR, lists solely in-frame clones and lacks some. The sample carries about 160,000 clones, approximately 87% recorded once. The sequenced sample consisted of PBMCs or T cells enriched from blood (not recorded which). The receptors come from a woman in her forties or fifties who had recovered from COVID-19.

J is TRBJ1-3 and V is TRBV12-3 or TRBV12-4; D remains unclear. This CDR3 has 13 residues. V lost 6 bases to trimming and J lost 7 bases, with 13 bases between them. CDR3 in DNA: TGTGCCAGCAGACTTAAGGCAGGCAACACCATATATTTT. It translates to CASRLKAGNTIYF.

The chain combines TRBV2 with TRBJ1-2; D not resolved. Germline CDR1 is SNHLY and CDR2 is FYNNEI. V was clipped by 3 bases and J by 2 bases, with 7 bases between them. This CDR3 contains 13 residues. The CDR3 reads CASSDARNYGYTF. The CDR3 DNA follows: TGTGCCAGCAGTGATGCACGGAACTATGGCTACACCTTC. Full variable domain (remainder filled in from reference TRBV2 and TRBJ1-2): EPEVTQTPSHQVTQMGQEVILRCVPISNHLYFYWYRQILGQKVEFLVSFYNNEISEKSEIFDDQFSVERPDGSNFTLKIRSTKLEDSAMYFCASSDARNYGYTFGSGTRLTVV.

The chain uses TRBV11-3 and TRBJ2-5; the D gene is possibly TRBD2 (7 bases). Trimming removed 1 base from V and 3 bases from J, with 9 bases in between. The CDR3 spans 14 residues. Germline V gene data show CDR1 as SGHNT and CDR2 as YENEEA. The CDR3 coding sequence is TGTGCCAGCAGCTTAGGCGGGGGCGAAGAGACCCAGTACTTC. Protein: CASSLGGGEETQYF.

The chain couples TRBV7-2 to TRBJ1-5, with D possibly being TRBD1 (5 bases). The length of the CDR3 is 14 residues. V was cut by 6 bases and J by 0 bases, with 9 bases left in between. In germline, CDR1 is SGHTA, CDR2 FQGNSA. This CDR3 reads CASSPGYSNQPQHF. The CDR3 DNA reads TGTGCCAGCAGTCCAGGGTATAGCAATCAGCCCCAGCATTTT.

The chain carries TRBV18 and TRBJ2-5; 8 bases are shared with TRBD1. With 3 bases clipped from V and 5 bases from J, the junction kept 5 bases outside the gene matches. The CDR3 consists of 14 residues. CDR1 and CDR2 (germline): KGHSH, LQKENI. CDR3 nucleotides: TGTGCCAGCTCACCGGGACAGGCGCGGGAGACCCAGTACTTC. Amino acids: CASSPGQARETQYF.

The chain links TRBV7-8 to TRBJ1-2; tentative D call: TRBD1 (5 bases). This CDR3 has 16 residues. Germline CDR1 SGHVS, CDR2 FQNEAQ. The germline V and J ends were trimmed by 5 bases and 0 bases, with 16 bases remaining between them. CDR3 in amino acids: CASSPLEAGANYGYTF. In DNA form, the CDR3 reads TGTGCCAGCAGCCCCCTCGAGGCGGGGGCTAACTATGGCTACACCTTC.

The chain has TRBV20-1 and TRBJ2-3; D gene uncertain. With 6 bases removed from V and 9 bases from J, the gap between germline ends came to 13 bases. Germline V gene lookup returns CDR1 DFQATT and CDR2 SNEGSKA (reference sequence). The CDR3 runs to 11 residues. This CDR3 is CSAPTLVTQYF. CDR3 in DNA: TGCAGTGCCCCGACCCTAGTCACGCAGTATTTT.

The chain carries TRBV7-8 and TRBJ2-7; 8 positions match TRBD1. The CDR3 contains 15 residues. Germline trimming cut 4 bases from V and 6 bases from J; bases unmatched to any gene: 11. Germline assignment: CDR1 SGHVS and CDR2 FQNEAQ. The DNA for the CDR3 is TGTGCCAGCAGCTCTCCCGGAGACAGGGGTTCCGAGCAGTACTTC. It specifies CASSSPGDRGSEQYF. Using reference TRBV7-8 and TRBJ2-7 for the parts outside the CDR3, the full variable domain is GAGVSQSPRYKVAKRGQDVALRCDPISGHVSLFWYQQALGQGPEFLTYFQNEAQLDKSGLPSDRFFAERPEGSVSTLKIQRTQQEDSAVYLCASSSPGDRGSEQYFGPGTRLTVT.

The CDR3 nucleotides read TGTGCCAGCAGCCCACTAGCGGGTATCTACGAGCAGTACTTC. Translated, it gives CASSPLAGIYEQYF. The J gene is TRBJ2-7, the V gene TRBV7-6; 9 bases map to TRBD2. The CDR3 covers 14 residues. Germline CDR1 and CDR2: SGHVS and FNYEAQ. V lost 5 bases, J lost 3 bases, and 5 bases stayed unmatched. The variable domain in full, completed from reference TRBV7-6 and TRBJ2-7, reads GAGVSQSPRYKVTKRGQDVALRCDPISGHVSLYWYRQALGQGPEFLTYFNYEAQQDKSGLPNDRFSAERPEGSISTLTIQRTEQRDSAMYRCASSPLAGIYEQYFGPGTRLTVT.

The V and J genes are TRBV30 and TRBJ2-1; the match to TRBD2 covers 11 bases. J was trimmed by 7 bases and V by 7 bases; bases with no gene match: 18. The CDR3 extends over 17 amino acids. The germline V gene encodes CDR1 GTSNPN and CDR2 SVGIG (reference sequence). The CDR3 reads CAYRFHQNSGGANEQFF. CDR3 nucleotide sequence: TGTGCCTACCGGTTCCATCAAAATAGCGGGGGGGCGAATGAGCAGTTCTTC.

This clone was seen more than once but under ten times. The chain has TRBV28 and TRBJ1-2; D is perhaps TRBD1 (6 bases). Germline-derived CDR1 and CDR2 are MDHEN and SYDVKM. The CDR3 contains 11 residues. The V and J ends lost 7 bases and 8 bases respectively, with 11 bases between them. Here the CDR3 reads CASTGGLGYTF. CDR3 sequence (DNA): TGTGCCAGCACCGGGGGGCTCGGCTACACCTTC.

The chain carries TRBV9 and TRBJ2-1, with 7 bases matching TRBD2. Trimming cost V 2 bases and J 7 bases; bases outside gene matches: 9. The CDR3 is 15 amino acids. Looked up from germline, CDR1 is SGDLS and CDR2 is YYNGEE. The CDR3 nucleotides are TGTGCCAGCAGCGTTGGCGGGGGAAATAGTAATGAGCAGTTCTTC. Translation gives CASSVGGGNSNEQFF. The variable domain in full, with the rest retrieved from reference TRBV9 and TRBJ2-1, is DSGVTQTPKHLITATGQRVTLRCSPRSGDLSVYWYQQSLDQGLQFLIQYYNGEERAKGNILERFSAQQFPDLHSELNLSSLELGDSALYFCASSVGGGNSNEQFFGPGTRLTVL.

CDR3 in amino acids: CASSLRQGENIQYF. As DNA, the CDR3 is TGCGCCAGCAGCTTGCGGCAGGGCGAAAACATTCAGTACTTC. The chain has TRBV5-1 and TRBJ2-4; TRBD1 might be the D (5 bases). V lost 1 base, J lost 5 bases, and 10 bases lay in between. Germline CDR1 is SGHRS and CDR2 is YFSETQ. There are 14 residues in the CDR3.

As DNA, the CDR3 is TGTGCCACTGGACAGGGGGTTTCCGGGGAGCTGTTTTTT. This translates into CATGQGVSGELFF. This chain joins TRBV24-1 and TRBJ2-2; 10 bases fit TRBD1. Germline assignment: CDR1 KGHDR and CDR2 SFDVKD. Trimming removed 10 bases from V and 6 bases from J; junction bases left unmatched: 4. CDR3 length: 13 residues.

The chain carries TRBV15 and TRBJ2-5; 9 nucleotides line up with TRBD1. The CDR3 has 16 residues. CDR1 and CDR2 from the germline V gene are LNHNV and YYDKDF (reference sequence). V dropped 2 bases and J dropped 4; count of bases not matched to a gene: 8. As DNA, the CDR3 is TGTGCCACCAGCAGAACTCGGCGACAGGGGGGAGAGACCCAGTACTTC. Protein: CATSRTRRQGGETQYF.

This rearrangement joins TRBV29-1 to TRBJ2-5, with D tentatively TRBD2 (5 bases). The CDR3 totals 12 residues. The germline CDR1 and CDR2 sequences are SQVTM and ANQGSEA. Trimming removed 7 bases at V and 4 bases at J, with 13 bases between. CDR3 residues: CSALTGRETQYF. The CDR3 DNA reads TGCAGCGCCCTAACTGGGAGAGAGACCCAGTACTTC. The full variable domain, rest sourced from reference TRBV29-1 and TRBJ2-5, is SAVISQKPSRDICQRGTSLTIQCQVDSQVTMMFWYRQQPGQSLTLIATANQGSEATYESGFVIDKFPISRPNLTFSTLTVSNMSPEDSSIYLCSALTGRETQYFGPGTRLLVL.

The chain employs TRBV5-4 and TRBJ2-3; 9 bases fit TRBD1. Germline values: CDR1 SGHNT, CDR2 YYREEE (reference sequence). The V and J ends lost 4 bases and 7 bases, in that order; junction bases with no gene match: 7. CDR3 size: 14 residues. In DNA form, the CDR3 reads TGTGCCAGCAGCCCCCCGGGACAGGGATATACGCAGTATTTT. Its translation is CASSPPGQGYTQYF.

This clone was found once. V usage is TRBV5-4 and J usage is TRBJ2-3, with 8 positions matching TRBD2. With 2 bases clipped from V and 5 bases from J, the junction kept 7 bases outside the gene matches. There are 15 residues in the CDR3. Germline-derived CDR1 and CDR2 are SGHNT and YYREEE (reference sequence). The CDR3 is CASSLSGGPGDTQYF. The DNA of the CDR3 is TGTGCCAGCAGCTTATCGGGGGGGCCTGGAGATACGCAGTATTTT.

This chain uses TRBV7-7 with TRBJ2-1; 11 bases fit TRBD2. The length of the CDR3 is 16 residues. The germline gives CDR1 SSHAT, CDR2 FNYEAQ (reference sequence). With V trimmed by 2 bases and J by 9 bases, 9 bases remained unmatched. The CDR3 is CASSLLGTSGPSEQFF. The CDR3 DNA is TGTGCCAGCAGCTTACTGGGGACTAGCGGACCCAGTGAGCAGTTCTTC. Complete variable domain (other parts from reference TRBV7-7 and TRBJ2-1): GAGVSQSPRYKVTKRGQDVTLRCDPISSHATLYWYQQALGQGPEFLTYFNYEAQPDKSGLPSDRFSAERPEGSISTLTIQRTEQRDSAMYRCASSLLGTSGPSEQFFGPGTRLTVL.

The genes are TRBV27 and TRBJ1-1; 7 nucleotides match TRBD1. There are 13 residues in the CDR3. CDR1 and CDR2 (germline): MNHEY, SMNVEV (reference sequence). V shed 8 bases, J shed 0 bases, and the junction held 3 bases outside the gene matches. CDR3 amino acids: CASQTGLNTEAFF. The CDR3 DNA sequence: TGTGCCAGCCAGACAGGGCTGAACACTGAAGCTTTCTTT.

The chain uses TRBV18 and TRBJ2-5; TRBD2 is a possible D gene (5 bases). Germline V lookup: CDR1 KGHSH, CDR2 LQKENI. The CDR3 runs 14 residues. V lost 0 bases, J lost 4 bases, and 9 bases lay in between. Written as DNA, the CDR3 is TGTGCCAGCTCACCACCGATAGGGAGAGAGACCCAGTACTTC. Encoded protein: CASSPPIGRETQYF.

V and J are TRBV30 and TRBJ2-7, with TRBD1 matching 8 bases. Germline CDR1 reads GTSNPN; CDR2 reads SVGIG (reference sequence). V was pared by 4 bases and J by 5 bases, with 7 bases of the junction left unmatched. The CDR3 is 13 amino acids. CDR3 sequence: CAWNPGTGDEQYF. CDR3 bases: TGTGCCTGGAATCCCGGGACAGGAGACGAGCAGTACTTC.